The 17 T cell receptor beta chains below all came from one sample that was sequenced in a study of post-analysis software for immune sequencing data. Study-level points and caveats: Five or six TRBV segments, TRBV5-6, TRBV5-1 and TRBV20-1 among them, were found more frequent in patients than controls.

Built from TCR beta cDNA, the libraries had unique molecular identifiers in them. From the PCR reads, TCRdb called clonotypes with MiXCR, one entry per CDR3 protein. This table has 700,000 to 900,000 distinct CDR3 sequences, around 42% appearing once. Their recognized antigens are unknown. Sequencing was carried out using blood. The source is a girl between 10 and 17 years old with multiple sclerosis.

A few counts support this clonotype. The rearrangement joins TRBV18 to TRBJ2-1; the D gene is possibly TRBD2 (6 bases). Germline CDR1 reads KGHSH; CDR2 reads LQKENI. This CDR3 contains 13 residues. Trimming took off 6 bases at V and 5 bases at J, with 11 bases between the two ends. This CDR3 reads CASSPGTHNEQFF. CDR3 DNA: TGTGCCAGCTCCCCCGGGACTCACAATGAGCAGTTCTTC.

The chain has TRBV7-8 and TRBJ2-1; D ambiguous. The CDR3 is 12 amino acids. Trimming left V 8 bases short and J 1 base short, with 6 bases between. The germline V gene has CDR1 SGHVS and CDR2 FQNEAQ. The chain's CDR3 is CASGISYNEQFF. CDR3 bases: TGTGCCAGCGGCATTTCCTACAATGAGCAGTTCTTC.

J is TRBJ2-1 and V is TRBV10-3; 9 positions match TRBD2. The CDR3 contains 14 residues. V lost 7 bases, J lost 7 bases, and 8 bases stayed unmatched. Per the germline V gene, CDR1 is ENHRY and CDR2 is SYGVKD. As DNA, the CDR3 is TGTGCCATCAAGGCGGGAGGGCCATTAAATGAGCAGTTCTTC. Translated, it gives CAIKAGGPLNEQFF.

The V call is TRBV11-1, the J call TRBJ2-5; D may be TRBD1 (6 bases). CDR3 length: 15 residues. V was pared by 3 bases and J by 1 base, with 12 bases between. Germline V CDR1 and CDR2: SGHAT, FQDESV (reference sequence). The CDR3 DNA follows: TGTGCCAGCAGCTTGAGGATACAGGGCCAAGAGACCCAGTACTTC. Amino acid sequence: CASSLRIQGQETQYF. The full variable domain, in which reference TRBV11-1 and TRBJ2-5 provide the parts outside the CDR3, is EAEVAQSPRYKITEKSQAVAFWCDPISGHATLYWYRQILGQGPELLVQFQDESVVDDSQLPKDRFSAERLKGVDSTLKIQPAELGDSAMYLCASSLRIQGQETQYFGPGTRLLVL.

In this sample, this clonotype turned up a few times. This chain links TRBV10-3 with TRBJ2-7; D gene uncertain. Germline CDR1 reads ENHRY; CDR2 reads SYGVKD. This CDR3 is 13 amino acids long. V was pared by 0 bases and J by 4 bases, with 7 bases between. The DNA for the CDR3 is TGTGCCATCAGTGAGTCAAACCGATACGAGCAGTACTTC. This sequence encodes CAISESNRYEQYF.

In this sample, this clonotype turned up a few times. The rearrangement joins TRBV12-3 or TRBV12-4 to TRBJ2-7; D possibly corresponds to TRBD1 (6 bases). The CDR3 is made up of 14 amino acids. Between the trimmed V and J ends, which lost 5 bases and 3 bases, there was a span of 14 bases. The CDR3 DNA sequence: TGTGCCAGCAGTCGACAGGCCCCTCGCTACGAGCAGTACTTC. Translated: CASSRQAPRYEQYF.

The sample holds a few counts of this clonotype. V is TRBV20-1 and J is TRBJ2-1; 7 bases fit TRBD1. From germline, CDR1 is DFQATT and CDR2 SNEGSKA (reference sequence). There are 13 residues in the CDR3. V lost 6 bases to trimming and J lost 9 bases; unmatched junction nucleotides: 11. CDR3 sequence reads: CSARRQGVSEQFF. As DNA, the CDR3 is TGCAGTGCACGCCGTCAGGGGGTCAGTGAGCAGTTCTTC.

V is TRBV15 and J is TRBJ2-7; 7 bases are a match to TRBD1. This CDR3 spans 18 amino acids. V gave up 0 bases and J gave up 2 bases; unmatched junction bases: 13. Germline V lookup: CDR1 LNHNV, CDR2 YYDKDF (reference sequence). The CDR3 here is CATSRDCRDRADTYEQYF. The CDR3 DNA sequence: TGTGCCACCAGCAGAGATTGCAGGGACAGAGCTGATACCTACGAGCAGTACTTC.

V is TRBV7-2 and J is TRBJ2-7; D is unresolved. Trimming pared 1 base from V and 3 bases from J, leaving 7 bases between. From germline, CDR1 is SGHTA and CDR2 FQGNSA. The CDR3 is 13 residues long. This CDR3 reads CASSLDYHYEQYF. Here the CDR3 DNA reads TGTGCCAGCAGCTTAGACTACCACTACGAGCAGTACTTC.

This chain connects TRBV29-1 to TRBJ1-1; D not certain. This CDR3 contains 12 residues. The V gene's germline CDR1 is SQVTM and CDR2 ANQGSEA. The germline V and J ends were trimmed by 3 bases and 5 bases, with 10 bases remaining between them. The CDR3, as DNA: TGCAGCGTTGAGACCGTCTCTACTGAAGCTTTCTTT. Translating gives CSVETVSTEAFF.

A few counts support this clonotype. The chain employs TRBV25-1 and TRBJ1-5, with 9 nucleotides matching TRBD1. The CDR3 totals 14 residues. V dropped 6 bases and J dropped 4; count of bases not matched to a gene: 4. CDR1 and CDR2 from the germline V gene are MGHDK and SYGVNS. The CDR3 sequence: CASSGTGPNQPQHF. CDR3 DNA: TGTGCCAGCAGCGGGACAGGGCCTAATCAGCCCCAGCATTTT.

The rearrangement uses TRBV7-8 and TRBJ2-4, with TRBD1 identical over 7 bases. The DNA end favors TRBJ2-7, so the J call may be wrong. The CDR3 sequence is 17 residues long. Germline CDR1 SGHVS, CDR2 FQNEAQ. The CDR3 coding sequence is TGTGCCAGCAGCTTAGTTAGTCGGGGACAGCAAAGCTACGAGCAGTACTTC. Protein product: CASSLVSRGQQSYEQYF.

This chain connects TRBV7-9 to TRBJ1-1; 7 nucleotides agree with TRBD1. V shed 7 bases and J 4 bases; nucleotides not matched to a gene: 6. The CDR3 runs 13 residues. Germline V gene sequence: CDR1 SEHNR, CDR2 FQNEAQ (reference sequence). CDR3 region: CASTQGQPTEAFF. For the CDR3, the DNA is TGTGCCAGCACCCAGGGACAGCCCACTGAAGCTTTCTTT.

The table lists this clonotype with a few counts. The rearrangement uses TRBV18 and TRBJ2-7; TRBD1 is a possible D gene (6 bases). The germline V and J ends were trimmed by 6 bases and 7 bases, with 22 bases remaining between them. The CDR3 has 15 residues. CDR1 and CDR2 from the germline V gene are KGHSH and LQKENI. The CDR3 here is CASSPDGGFAGEQYF. CDR3 bases: TGTGCCAGCTCGCCTGATGGGGGCTTTGCGGGTGAGCAGTACTTC.

The sample holds many counts of this clonotype. The chain couples TRBV29-1 to TRBJ2-5; perhaps TRBD1 as D (6 bases). The germline gives CDR1 SQVTM, CDR2 ANQGSEA. This CDR3 has 12 residues. Trimming removed 7 bases from V and 5 bases from J, with 14 bases in between. CDR3 loop: CSATGTQETQYF. The CDR3 coding sequence is TGCAGCGCAACAGGGACGCAGGAGACCCAGTACTTC.

This clonotype was detected only once. This chain uses TRBV7-9 with TRBJ2-3, with D maybe TRBD2 (5 bases). The CDR3 extends over 18 amino acids. The germline V and J ends were trimmed by 6 bases and 1 base, with 23 bases remaining between them. CDR1 and CDR2 from the germline V gene are SEHNR and FQNEAQ (reference sequence). The CDR3 bases are TGTGCCAGCAGAGGATCAGCCGGGAAAGAACGCGGCACAGATACGCAGTATTTT. Its protein is CASRGSAGKERGTDTQYF.

This clonotype was observed a single time. This chain links TRBV30 with TRBJ1-1, with a possible D match to TRBD1 (6 bases). V gave up 0 bases and J gave up 3 bases, with 11 bases separating them. Germline V lookup: CDR1 GTSNPN, CDR2 SVGIG (reference sequence). The CDR3 extends over 14 amino acids. The DNA of the CDR3 is TGTGCCTGGAGTGTTCAGGGGTGGGACACTGAAGCTTTCTTT. Protein sequence: CAWSVQGWDTEAFF.